The TCR beta chain described here comes from a study of T cell clonality in common variable immunodeficiency. Findings and limits, study-wide: Compared with controls, CVID subjects had fewer shared TCRbeta clones. CVID subjects had higher TCRbeta clonality than healthy controls, most marked in about a third.

The CDR3 is 14 residues long. Deletions cut 4 bases from V and 1 base from J, with 11 bases between. Germline V gives CDR1 SGHRS, CDR2 YFSETQ. Method: immunoSEQ multiplex PCR; TCRdb's copy keeps in-frame clones and lacks some. The sample has about 81,000 clones, none seen only once. This clone was found many times. The antigen is unknown. The CDR3 goes on 3 residues after the read ends, and that part is filled in from the germline J gene. Donors gave roughly 4.5 to 8.5 ml heparinized peripheral whole blood. V is TRBV5-1 and J is TRBJ1-1, with D hard to call. This clonotype was sampled from a person between 18 and 70 years old in good health. Sample: peripheral blood mononuclear cells. The CDR3 DNA, read in part, is TGCGCCAGCAGCAGCGACCCCACGAACACTGAA. Translation: CASSSDPTNTE. The entire CDR3 reads CASSSDPTNTEAFF.